This T cell receptor beta chain was obtained from a study of OX40 agonist ivuxolimab in advanced cancers. Study overall: Cohort: 80% to 90% men, mean age around 55, aged about 23 to 80. Three partial responders included one hepatocellular carcinoma patient and two cutaneous melanoma patients. Whole-study results and caveats: People who partly responded at 0.1-3.0 mg/kg had some of the least clonal expansion seen.

Here immunoSEQ multiplex PCR was the method, and the copy in TCRdb shows in-frame clones only, minus some. The top ten clones hold about 5.9% of a sample with approximately 67,000 clones, 75% to 95% of them seen once. With respect to this clone: Its antigen is currently unknown.

Blood sampling took place at baseline, cycle 4 day 1, and cycle 7 day 1. The CDR3 is 13 residues long. Per germline, CDR1 LNHDA and CDR2 SQIVND (reference sequence). Trimming left V 5 bases short and J 4 bases short, with 9 bases between. The sequence was collected from an adult with an advanced solid tumor such as melanoma, head and neck, liver or kidney cancer. The sample was CD4+ or CD8+ T cells sorted from blood, taken in a trial of the OX40 agonist ivuxolimab. The chain combines TRBV19 with TRBJ2-1; D gene unclear. The CDR3 here is CASSFDGYNEQFF. CDR3 nucleotide sequence: TGTGCCAGTAGTTTTGACGGTTACAATGAGCAGTTCTTC.